This T cell receptor beta chain was documented in a study of T cells after posttransplantation cyclophosphamide. With 0 bases removed from V and 3 bases from J, the gap between germline ends came to 9 bases. The CDR3 has 16 residues. Per the germline V gene, CDR1 is LGHNA and CDR2 is YNFKEQ. Libraries were prepared by immunoSEQ multiplex PCR; TCRdb keeps only in-frame clonotypes and omits some of them. The sample has around 23,000 clones; 73% are singletons. The chain has TRBV4-2 and TRBJ2-6, with D unclear. Sequencing used memory CD4+ T cells sorted from PBMCs. The TCR comes from an older woman in good health, CMV-negative, and a related stem cell transplant donor. The CDR3 spells CASSQELAYGANVLTF. The CDR3 DNA reads TGTGCCAGCAGCCAAGAATTAGCTTATGGGGCCAACGTCCTGACTTTC.